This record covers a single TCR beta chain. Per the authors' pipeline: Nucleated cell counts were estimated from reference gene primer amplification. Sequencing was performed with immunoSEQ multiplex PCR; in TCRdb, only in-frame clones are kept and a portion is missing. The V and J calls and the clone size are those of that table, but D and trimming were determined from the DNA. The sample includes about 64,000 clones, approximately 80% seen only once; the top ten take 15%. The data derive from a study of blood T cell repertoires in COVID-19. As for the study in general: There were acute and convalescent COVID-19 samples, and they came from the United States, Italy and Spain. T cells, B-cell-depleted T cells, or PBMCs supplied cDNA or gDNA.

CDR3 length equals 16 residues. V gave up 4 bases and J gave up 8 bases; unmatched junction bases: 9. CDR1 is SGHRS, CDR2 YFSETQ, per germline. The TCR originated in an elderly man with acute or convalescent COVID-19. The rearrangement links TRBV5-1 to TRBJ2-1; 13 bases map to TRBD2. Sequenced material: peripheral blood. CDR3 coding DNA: TGCGCCAGCAGCCCAGGACTAGCGGGGGCGGGGGATGAGCAGTTCTTC. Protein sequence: CASSPGLAGAGDEQFF.